The TCR beta chain under discussion was sequenced for a study of OX40 agonist ivuxolimab in advanced cancers. About the research overall: Clinicians treated patients with ivuxolimab, an agonistic anti-OX40 (CD134) antibody. Partial responses occurred in three patients (one hepatocellular carcinoma, two cutaneous melanoma). The eligibility criteria allowed prior anti-PD-1, anti-PD-L1 or anti-CTLA-4 therapy, and 40% had some.

With 6 bases clipped from V and 2 bases from J, the junction kept 4 bases outside the gene matches. Per germline, CDR1 WNHNN and CDR2 SYGVQD (reference sequence). The CDR3 is 13 residues long. The cohort excluded patients with autoimmune disease history or systemic immunosuppression. Sequencing was performed with immunoSEQ multiplex PCR; in TCRdb, only in-frame clones are kept and a portion is missing. The table records approximately 70,000 clones, 65% to 90% of them present only once. This TCR was recovered from an adult with an advanced solid tumor such as melanoma, head and neck, liver or kidney cancer. J is TRBJ2-7 and V is TRBV10-1; 7 positions agree with TRBD2. The sequences come from CD4+ or CD8+ T cells sorted from blood, collected in a trial of the OX40 agonist ivuxolimab. CDR3 sequence reads: CASRAGVPYEQYF. In DNA, the CDR3 is TGCGCCAGCAGGGCGGGGGTGCCCTACGAGCAGTACTTC.